The 25 T cell receptor beta chains given below trace back to one sample, sequenced in a study of blood T cell repertoires in COVID-19. Measured with immunoSEQ multiplex PCR; TCRdb has only the in-frame clones, and not every one. This table has about 230,000 clones, around 83% appearing once. Sequencing was carried out using peripheral blood. Receptors were obtained from a woman aged 50 to 65 with acute or convalescent COVID-19.

V is TRBV11-3 and J is TRBJ2-5; D is possibly TRBD1 (8 bases). CDR1 is SGHNT, CDR2 YENEEA, per germline. Trimming removed 5 bases from V and 5 bases from J, with 21 bases in between. The length of the CDR3 is 16 residues. CDR3 coding DNA: TGTGCCAGCAGCGTAACATTTGGACAGGGAGGGGAGACCCAGTACTTC. It specifies CASSVTFGQGGETQYF.

The chain links TRBV30 to TRBJ1-1; a possible D gene is TRBD1 (5 bases). The CDR3 extends over 15 amino acids. Germline values: CDR1 GTSNPN, CDR2 SVGIG (reference sequence). The CDR3 protein is CALETKGINRSEAFF. The CDR3 nucleotides are TGTGCTCTCGAAACGAAGGGGATTAACAGGTCTGAAGCTTTCTTT.

The chain has TRBV10-2 and TRBJ1-2; the D is unclear. V shed 0 bases and J shed 5 bases, with 10 bases lying between them. The V gene's germline CDR1 is WSHSY and CDR2 SAAADI. The CDR3 extends over 14 amino acids. CDR3 amino acids: CASSESNEGYGYTF. The CDR3 region has the DNA TGCGCCAGCAGTGAGTCGAATGAGGGATATGGCTACACCTTC.

On this clone: A junction boundary mismatches the germline segment, possibly from a read error. This chain connects TRBV28 to TRBJ2-4, with 13 positions matching TRBD2. Germline CDR1 reads MDHEN; CDR2 reads SYDVKM. This CDR3 contains 16 residues. CDR3 sequence reads: CASSQPGTGGTSGTNF. The CDR3 coding sequence is TGTGCCAGCAGTCAACCCGGGACAGGGGGGACTAGCGGGACAAACTTC.

This clone was recorded once. This rearrangement joins TRBV15 to TRBJ1-6, with a weak D call TRBD1 (5 bases). The germline V gene encodes CDR1 LNHNV and CDR2 YYDKDF (reference sequence). Trimming shortened V by 1 base and J by 6 bases, and 10 bases separated the two germline ends. The CDR3 has 15 amino acids. The CDR3 bases are TGTGCCACCAGCAGAGTGCACAGGATTAATTCACCCCTCCACTTT. It translates to CATSRVHRINSPLHF.

This clone was seen a few times. The CDR3 sequence is CASEPDRGKYGYTF. The CDR3 nucleotides are TGTGCCAGCGAACCGGACAGGGGAAAATATGGCTACACCTTC. J is TRBJ1-2 and V is TRBV19; 9 bases are shared with TRBD1. In germline, CDR1 is LNHDA, CDR2 SQIVND (reference sequence). CDR3 size: 14 residues. After removal of 9 bases from V and 5 bases from J, the junction contained 10 bases not matched to a gene.

The gene calls are TRBV12-3 or TRBV12-4 and TRBJ1-5; maybe TRBD1 (5 bases). Trimming shortened V by 6 bases and J by 7 bases, and 13 bases separated the two germline ends. The CDR3 spans 13 residues. DNA of the CDR3: TGTGCCAGCAGCTACTCAGGGTTCCAGCCCCAGCATTTT. Translation: CASSYSGFQPQHF.

This clone was counted once. V usage is TRBV7-2 and J usage is TRBJ2-2; 10 bases align to TRBD1. The CDR3 has 15 residues. With 5 bases clipped from V and 4 bases from J, the junction kept 4 bases outside the gene matches. In germline, CDR1 is SGHTA, CDR2 FQGNSA. CDR3 nucleotide sequence: TGTGCCAGCAGCCTCGGACAGGGGGGCACCGGGGAGCTGTTTTTT. Its protein is CASSLGQGGTGELFF.

V is TRBV20-1 and J is TRBJ2-1; 9 nucleotides line up with TRBD2. Trimming at V came to 3 bases and at J to 9 bases, leaving 3 bases not matched to a gene. Germline V gives CDR1 DFQATT, CDR2 SNEGSKA (reference sequence). CDR3 length equals 12 residues. The CDR3 reads CSASLREGEQFF. CDR3 DNA sequence: TGCAGTGCTAGTTTGCGGGAGGGTGAGCAGTTCTTC.

The chain couples TRBV30 to TRBJ1-1, with D possibly being TRBD1 (6 bases). The CDR3 contains 12 residues. The V and J ends lost 5 bases and 4 bases respectively, with 11 bases between them. The germline CDR1 and CDR2 sequences are GTSNPN and SVGIG (reference sequence). The CDR3 DNA sequence: TGTGCCTGGTACAGGGTGGGCACTGAAGCTTTCTTT. It is translated as CAWYRVGTEAFF.

V and J are TRBV19 and TRBJ2-7, with TRBD1 as a possible D gene (6 bases). CDR3 length: 16 amino acids. The germline CDR1 and CDR2 sequences are LNHDA and SQIVND (reference sequence). The V end was cut by 4 bases, the J end by 3 bases, with 19 bases between. CDR3 amino acids: CASSSTGTLEYYEQYF. In DNA form, the CDR3 reads TGTGCCAGTAGTAGCACAGGGACACTCGAATACTACGAGCAGTACTTC.

The rearrangement uses TRBV6-2 or TRBV6-3 and TRBJ2-5, with 13 bases lining up with TRBD2. There are 15 residues in the CDR3. From germline, CDR1 is MNHEY and CDR2 SVGEGT. Trimming took 4 bases from V and 3 from J; bases not matched to a gene: 2. The CDR3, as DNA: TGTGCCAGCAGTTTGACTAGCGGGGGGAAAGAGACCCAGTACTTC. This encodes CASSLTSGGKETQYF.

The CDR3 spells CASGHSDRIYEQYF. The DNA of the CDR3 is TGTGCTAGTGGCCACTCCGACAGAATCTACGAGCAGTACTTC. The chain couples TRBV12-5 to TRBJ2-7; possibly TRBD1 for D (5 bases). Germline-derived CDR1 and CDR2 are LGHNT and FRNRAP. This CDR3 spans 14 amino acids. V gave up 6 bases and J gave up 3 bases, with 15 bases separating them.

V is TRBV10-3 and J is TRBJ1-2, with D perhaps matching TRBD1 (6 bases). Trimming shortened V by 9 bases and J by 3 bases, and 11 bases separated the two germline ends. The CDR3 has 12 residues. Germline loops: CDR1 ENHRY, CDR2 SYGVKD. The CDR3 DNA reads as TGTGCCATGTCTGGACAGCACTATGGCTACACCTTC. Its protein product is CAMSGQHYGYTF.

This chain uses TRBV5-5 with TRBJ2-5, with 9 nucleotides matching TRBD2. Germline CDR1 SGHKS, CDR2 YYEKEE (reference sequence). The V segment lost 0 bases and the J segment 5 bases; nucleotides outside the gene matches: 5. This CDR3 contains 15 residues. The CDR3 nucleotides are TGTGCCAGCAGCTTGGACGCGGGGGGGCAGGAGACCCAGTACTTC. It encodes CASSLDAGGQETQYF.

This clone was counted between two and nine times. V and J are TRBV7-9 and TRBJ2-1, with TRBD2 matching over 8 bases. V dropped 7 bases and J dropped 0; count of bases not matched to a gene: 5. The CDR3 length is 15 residues. In germline, CDR1 is SEHNR, CDR2 FQNEAQ (reference sequence). The CDR3 spells CASTTSGGSYNEQFF. The CDR3 nucleotides read TGTGCCAGCACAACAAGCGGGGGCTCCTACAATGAGCAGTTCTTC.

This clone has only a few counts. The rearrangement links TRBV3-1 (or the pseudogene TRBV3-2) to TRBJ1-1; tentatively, D is TRBD1 (5 bases). Per the germline V gene, CDR1 is LGHDT and CDR2 is YNNKEL (reference sequence). CDR3 size: 14 residues. Trimming left V 5 bases short and J 2 bases short, with 12 bases between. For the CDR3, the DNA is TGTGCCAGCAGCTTAGGGGTGGGTAACACTGAAGCTTTCTTT. Protein product: CASSLGVGNTEAFF.

This chain uses TRBV6-1 with TRBJ1-5, with 7 bases aligning to TRBD1. This CDR3 has 18 residues. The germline gives CDR1 MNHNS, CDR2 SASEGT. The J segment lost 1 base and the V segment lost 2 bases, leaving 11 bases of the junction unmatched. The CDR3 reads CASSEQRQGRLSNQPQHF. The CDR3, as DNA: TGTGCCAGCAGTGAACAGAGACAGGGACGATTAAGCAATCAGCCCCAGCATTTT.

This clone was counted a single time. This chain joins TRBV28 and TRBJ1-2; no reliable D call. CDR1 and CDR2 from the germline V gene are MDHEN and SYDVKM. This CDR3 contains 13 residues. Trimming stripped 4 bases from V and 10 bases from J, with 16 bases between. The CDR3 nucleotides read TGTGCCAGCAGTTCCCAACCCCAGGTTCTCTACACCTTC. This gives the protein CASSSQPQVLYTF.

This clone appeared a few times. The V and J genes are TRBV6-2 or TRBV6-3 and TRBJ1-2, with a possible D match to TRBD1 (6 bases). Germline V gives CDR1 MNHEY, CDR2 SVGEGT. V dropped 2 bases and J dropped 8 bases, with 15 bases sitting between them. The CDR3 loop spans 14 amino acids. CDR3 protein: CASSYPQITGGYTF. CDR3 coding DNA: TGTGCCAGCAGTTACCCACAGATTACAGGGGGCTACACCTTC.

The chain recombines TRBV6-4 with TRBJ2-3; TRBD2 matches 7 bases. The CDR3 has 17 amino acids. Germline loops: CDR1 MRHNA, CDR2 SNTAGT. V trimming: 6 bases; J trimming: 2 bases; junction bases outside the gene matches: 14. The CDR3 nucleotides are TGTGCCAGCAGGCCGGGGGGATCAGCGGAGGCCACAGATACGCAGTATTTT. Translating it yields CASRPGGSAEATDTQYF.

V gene TRBV24-1 combines with J gene TRBJ2-3, with TRBD2 as a possible D gene (7 bases). The CDR3 is 16 amino acids. V lost 3 bases and J 13 bases, leaving 25 bases between the germline ends. Germline assignment: CDR1 KGHDR and CDR2 SFDVKD. The CDR3 sequence: CATSDGGGQGSGYEYF. The CDR3 coding sequence is TGTGCCACCAGTGATGGGGGGGGGCAAGGGTCAGGGTATGAGTATTTT.

CDR3 protein: CASSLDRTDNEQFF. DNA of the CDR3: TGCGCCAGCAGCTTGGACAGGACCGACAATGAGCAGTTCTTC. The rearrangement joins TRBV5-1 to TRBJ2-1; TRBD1 might be the D (5 bases). Trimming stripped 0 bases from V and 5 bases from J, with 9 bases between. The germline V gene has CDR1 SGHRS and CDR2 YFSETQ. This CDR3 is built from 14 residues.

This clone came up a few times. The rearrangement links TRBV28 to TRBJ2-7; D unclear. Germline V gives CDR1 MDHEN, CDR2 SYDVKM. The CDR3 totals 11 residues. Deletions cut 4 bases from V and 7 bases from J, with 8 bases between. CDR3 in amino acids: CASSSSREQYF. Here the CDR3 DNA reads TGTGCCAGCAGTTCATCCCGGGAGCAGTACTTC. Looking up the rest from reference TRBV28 and TRBJ2-7 gives the full variable domain: DVKVTQSSRYLVKRTGEKVFLECVQDMDHENMFWYRQDPGLGLRLIYFSYDVKMKEKGDIPEGYSVSREKKERFSLILESASTNQTSMYLCASSSSREQYFGPGTRLTVT.

Here the CDR3 DNA reads TGTGCCAGCAGCTTTTTGGGGGGACGCTACACCTTC. Its translation is CASSFLGGRYTF. The J gene is TRBJ1-2, the V gene TRBV13; D might be TRBD1 (5 bases). Germline V lookup: CDR1 PRHDT, CDR2 FYEKMQ (reference sequence). The CDR3 loop spans 12 amino acids. V was clipped by 3 bases and J by 9 bases, with 11 bases between them.